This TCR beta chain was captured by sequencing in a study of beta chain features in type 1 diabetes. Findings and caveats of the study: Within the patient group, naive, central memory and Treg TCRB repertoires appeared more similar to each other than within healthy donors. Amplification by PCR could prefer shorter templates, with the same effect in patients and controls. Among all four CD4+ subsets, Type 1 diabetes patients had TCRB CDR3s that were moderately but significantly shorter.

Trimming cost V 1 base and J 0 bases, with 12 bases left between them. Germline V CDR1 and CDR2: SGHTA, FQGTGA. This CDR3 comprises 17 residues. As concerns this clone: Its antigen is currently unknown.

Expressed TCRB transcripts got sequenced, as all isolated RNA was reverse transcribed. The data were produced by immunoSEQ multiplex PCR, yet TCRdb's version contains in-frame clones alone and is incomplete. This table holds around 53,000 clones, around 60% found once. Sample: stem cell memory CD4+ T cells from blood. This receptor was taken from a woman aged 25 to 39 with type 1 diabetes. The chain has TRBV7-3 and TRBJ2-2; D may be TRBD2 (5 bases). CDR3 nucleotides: TGTGCCAGCAGCTTAATTCCCTCCGGGGCGAACACCGGGGAGCTGTTTTTT. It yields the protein CASSLIPSGANTGELFF. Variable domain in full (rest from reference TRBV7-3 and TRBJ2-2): GAGVSQTPSNKVTEKGKYVELRCDPISGHTALYWYRQSLGQGPEFLIYFQGTGAADDSGLPNDRFFAVRPEGSVSTLKIQRTERGDSAVYLCASSLIPSGANTGELFFGEGSRLTVL.